This section outlines one T cell receptor beta chain sequence together with its context. The data were taken from a study of shared clonotypes between healthy human individuals. V was clipped by 7 bases and J by 6 bases; unmatched bases: 6. CDR1 is SGHTA and CDR2 is FQGNSA in the germline V gene. The CDR3 length is 14 residues. The data were produced by immunoSEQ multiplex PCR, yet TCRdb's version contains in-frame clones alone and is incomplete. The sample includes some 2 million clones, over 85% seen only once; the top ten take 0.1% to 0.15%. The chain is built from TRBV7-2 and TRBJ2-3; TRBD2 matches at 11 bases. The sequencing input was naive CD4+ T cells sorted from blood. Subset specified: CD45RA+ positively selected. The clonotype comes from a man between 18 and 29 years old in good health. The CDR3 DNA reads TGTGCCAGCAACCCCGGACTAGCGGGCGATACGCAGTATTTT. Amino acid sequence: CASNPGLAGDTQYF.